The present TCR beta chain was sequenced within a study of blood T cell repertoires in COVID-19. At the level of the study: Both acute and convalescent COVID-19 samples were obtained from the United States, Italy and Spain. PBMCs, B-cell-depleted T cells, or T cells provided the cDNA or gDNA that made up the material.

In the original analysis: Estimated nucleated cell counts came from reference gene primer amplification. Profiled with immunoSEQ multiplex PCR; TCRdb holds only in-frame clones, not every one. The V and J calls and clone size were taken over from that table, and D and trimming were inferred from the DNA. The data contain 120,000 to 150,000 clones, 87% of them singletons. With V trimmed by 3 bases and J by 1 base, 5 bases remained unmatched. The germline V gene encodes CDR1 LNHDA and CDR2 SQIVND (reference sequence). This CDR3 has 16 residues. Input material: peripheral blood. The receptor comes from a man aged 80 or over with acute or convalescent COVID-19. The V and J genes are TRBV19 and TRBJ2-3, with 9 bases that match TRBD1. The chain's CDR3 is CASSITTGGGTDTQYF. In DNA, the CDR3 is TGTGCCAGTAGTATCACGACAGGGGGGGGCACAGATACGCAGTATTTT.